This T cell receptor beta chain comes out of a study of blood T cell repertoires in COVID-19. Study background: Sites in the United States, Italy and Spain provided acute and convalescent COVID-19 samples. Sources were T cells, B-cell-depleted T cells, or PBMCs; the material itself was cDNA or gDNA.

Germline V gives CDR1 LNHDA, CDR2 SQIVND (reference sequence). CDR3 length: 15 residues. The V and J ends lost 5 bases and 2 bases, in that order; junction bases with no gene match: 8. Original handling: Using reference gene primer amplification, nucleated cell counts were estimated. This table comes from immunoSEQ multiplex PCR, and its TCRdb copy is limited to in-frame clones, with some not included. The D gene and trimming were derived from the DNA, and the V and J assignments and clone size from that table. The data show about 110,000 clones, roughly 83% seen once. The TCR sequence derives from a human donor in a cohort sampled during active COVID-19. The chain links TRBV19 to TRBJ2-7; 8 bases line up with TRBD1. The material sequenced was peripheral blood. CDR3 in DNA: TGTGCCAGTAGTTTCCCCGGGACAGGCACCTACGAGCAGTACTTC. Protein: CASSFPGTGTYEQYF.